This T cell receptor beta chain stems from a study of cytomegalovirus exposure and HLA in healthy donors. Whole-study context: HLA-typed donors were the source of approximately 88 million unique TCRs held in an early data release.

Study findings and constraints: A later examination showed that TCR association rates differed by HLA locus, with DRB1 most and HLA-C fewest. As confirmed in vitro, a few CMV-associated chains were specific for CMV antigens.

PCR was performed using 60 Vbeta and 13 Jbeta primers. Clones were read by immunoSEQ multiplex PCR, and TCRdb kept only the in-frame ones, dropping some. The profile shows 150,000 to 200,000 clones, 80% to 90% of them singletons. Germline V gene data show CDR1 as SGHNT and CDR2 as YENEEA. The CDR3 extends over 15 amino acids. Deletions cut 5 bases from V and 4 bases from J, with 16 bases between. With respect to this clone: The target antigen is unknown.

Sequencing was carried out using PBMCs. The TCR was taken from a man younger than 35 in good health and CMV-seropositive. The chain has TRBV11-3 and TRBJ2-3; no clear D gene. The CDR3 DNA reads TGTGCCAGCAGCGCCTTGACTGATACCTCAGATACGCAGTATTTT. This gives the protein CASSALTDTSDTQYF.